The sample holds a few counts of the clone carrying this T cell receptor (beta chain). What it binds is unknown. Germline CDR1 reads SGHVS; CDR2 reads FQNEAQ. V was shortened by 6 bases and J by 4 bases, with 12 bases between the two germline ends. This CDR3 contains 13 residues. This sample is drawn from a study of T cell repertoires in cytomegalovirus infection. In the study overall: CMV epitopes in the study were HLA-C-restricted (recently identified) and HLA-B-restricted (well studied). Evidence of both CMV infection and a matching HLA type came from public TCR beta signatures.

TCRdb called the reads again in MiXCR, with one record for every CDR3 protein. Found here are about 110,000 distinct CDR3 sequences, roughly two fifths of them singletons; the top ten hold 74%. Overall study results and limits: Carriage of CMV together with the relevant HLA was identifiable through cumulative public TCR beta family frequency. It was HLA-C-restricted CMV-specific TCR beta clonotypes that dominated the response ex vivo.

Sequenced here: CD8+ T cells from cultured PBMCs, sampled from culture after CMV antigen stimulation. The chain couples TRBV7-8 to TRBJ2-5; the D gene is possibly TRBD2 (6 bases). The receptor was isolated from a human donor in good health (CMV status not recorded). Some clones in this sample may be carry-over from other donors' samples. The CDR3 DNA reads as TGTGCCAGCAGGTGGAGGGGTGGAGAGACCCAGTACTTC. This sequence encodes CASRWRGGETQYF.